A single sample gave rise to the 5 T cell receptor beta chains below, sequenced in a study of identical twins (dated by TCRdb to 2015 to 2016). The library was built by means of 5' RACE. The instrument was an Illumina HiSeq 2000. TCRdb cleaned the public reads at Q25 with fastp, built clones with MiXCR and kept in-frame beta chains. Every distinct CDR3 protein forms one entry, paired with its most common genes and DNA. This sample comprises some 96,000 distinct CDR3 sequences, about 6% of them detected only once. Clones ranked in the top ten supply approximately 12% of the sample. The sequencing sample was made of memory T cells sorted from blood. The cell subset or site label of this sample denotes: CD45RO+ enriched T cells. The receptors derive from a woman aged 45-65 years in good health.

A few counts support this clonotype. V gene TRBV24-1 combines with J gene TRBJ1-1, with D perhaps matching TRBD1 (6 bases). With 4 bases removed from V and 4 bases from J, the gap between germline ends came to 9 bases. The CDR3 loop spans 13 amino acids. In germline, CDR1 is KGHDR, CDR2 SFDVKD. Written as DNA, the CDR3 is TGTGCCACCAGTGACGAGGGGGTCACTGAAGCTTTCTTT. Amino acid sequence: CATSDEGVTEAFF.

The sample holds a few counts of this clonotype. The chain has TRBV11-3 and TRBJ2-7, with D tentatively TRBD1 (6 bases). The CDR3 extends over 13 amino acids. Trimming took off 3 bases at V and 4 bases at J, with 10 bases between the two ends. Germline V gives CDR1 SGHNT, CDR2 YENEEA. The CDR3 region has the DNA TGTGCCAGCAGCTTCACAGGGTCTTACGAGCAGTACTTC. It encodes CASSFTGSYEQYF.

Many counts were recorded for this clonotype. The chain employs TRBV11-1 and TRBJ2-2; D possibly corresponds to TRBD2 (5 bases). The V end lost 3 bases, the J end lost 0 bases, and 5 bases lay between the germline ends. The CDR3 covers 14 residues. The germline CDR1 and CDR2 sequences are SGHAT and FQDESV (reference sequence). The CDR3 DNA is TGTGCCAGCAGCTTCGGGACGAACACCGGGGAGCTGTTTTTT. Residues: CASSFGTNTGELFF. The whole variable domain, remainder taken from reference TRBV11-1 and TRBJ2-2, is EAEVAQSPRYKITEKSQAVAFWCDPISGHATLYWYRQILGQGPELLVQFQDESVVDDSQLPKDRFSAERLKGVDSTLKIQPAELGDSAMYLCASSFGTNTGELFFGEGSRLTVL.

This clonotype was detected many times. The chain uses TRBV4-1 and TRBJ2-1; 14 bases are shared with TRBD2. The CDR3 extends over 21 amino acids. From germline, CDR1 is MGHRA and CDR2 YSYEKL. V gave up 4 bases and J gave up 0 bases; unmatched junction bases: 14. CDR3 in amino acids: CASSLLSPGLAGASSYNEQFF. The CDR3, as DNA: TGCGCCAGCAGCCTACTTTCTCCGGGACTAGCGGGAGCGAGCTCCTACAATGAGCAGTTCTTC.

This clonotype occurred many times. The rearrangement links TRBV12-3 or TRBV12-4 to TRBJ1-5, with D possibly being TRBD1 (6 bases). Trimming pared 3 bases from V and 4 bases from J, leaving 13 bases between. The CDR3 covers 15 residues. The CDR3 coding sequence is TGTGCCAGCAGTTTTATTACAGGGCCAAATCAGCCCCAGCATTTT. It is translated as CASSFITGPNQPQHF.